These T cell receptor beta chains were read from a single sample in a study of shared clonotypes between healthy human individuals. Produced via immunoSEQ multiplex PCR; TCRdb's table is partial and in-frame only. The sample holds hundreds of thousands of clones; 90% to 95% are singletons and the top ten take under 30%. The sample taken for sequencing was naive CD8+ T cells sorted from blood. The source of these receptors is a man aged 25 to 40 in good health. Each CDR3 is given with its conserved first and last residue. A D gene is named only where the DNA matches it firmly. A clone size is listed for some rows: how often the clone was seen (once, few, many), or a class if it is expanded.

D gene | J gene | clone size | V gene | CDR3 DNA | CDR3 protein
NA | TRBJ2-7 | NA | TRBV29-1 | TGCAGCGTTGAGACCGGGTCCTACGAGCAGTACTTC | CSVETGSYEQYF
TRBD1 | TRBJ2-7 | NA | TRBV28 | TGTGCCAGCAGTCCCACCGGGACAGGGTACCACGAGCAGTACTTC | CASSPTGTGYHEQYF
TRBD2 | TRBJ2-1 | once | TRBV6-6 | TGTGCCAGCAGTTACCTAGGACTAGCGGGACACAATGAGCAGTTCTTC | CASSYLGLAGHNEQFF
NA | TRBJ1-3 | NA | TRBV7-9 | TGTGCCAGCAGGCCCCTTGGCTCTGGAAACACCATATATTTT | CASRPLGSGNTIYF
NA | TRBJ2-3 | NA | TRBV6-6 | TGTGCCAGCAGTTACCCGACAGCGACAAGCACAGATACGCAGTATTTT | CASSYPTATSTDTQYF
NA | TRBJ2-1 | NA | TRBV11-3 | TGTGCCAGCAGCACGCAGGGATTTTTCAATGAGCAGTTCTTC | CASSTQGFFNEQFF
NA | TRBJ1-2 | once | TRBV5-1 | TGCGCCAGCAGTTTCGGGACTAACTATGGCTACACCTTC | CASSFGTNYGYTF
TRBD1 | TRBJ2-1 | NA | TRBV10-1 | TGCGCCAGCAGTGAGTCCTGGGACAGTTCCTACAATGAGCAGTTCTTC | CASSESWDSSYNEQFF
NA | TRBJ2-1 | NA | TRBV7-9 | TGTGCCAGCAGCTTCCCCTCGTACAATGAGCAGTTCTTC | CASSFPSYNEQFF
NA | TRBJ1-5 | NA | TRBV19 | TGTGCCAGTAGTATAGTTACGGGGGGCTGGCAGCCCCAGCATTTT | CASSIVTGGWQPQHF
TRBD1 | TRBJ2-7 | NA | TRBV11-3 | TGTGCCAGCAGCGACAGGGGCTACGAGCAGTACTTC | CASSDRGYEQYF
TRBD1 | TRBJ1-3 | NA | TRBV4-3 | TGCGCCAGCAGCCCAAACCGACAGGGCGCTTTCTCTGGAAACACCATATATTTT | CASSPNRQGAFSGNTIYF
NA | TRBJ2-7 | NA | TRBV11-2 | TGTGCCAGCAGCCCGACCCGTTTGGTTGCCTACGAGCAGTACTTC | CASSPTRLVAYEQYF
NA | TRBJ2-2 | NA | TRBV27 | TGTGCCAGCAGTTTACGGGAGACGGGAAGAGAGACCGGGGAGCTGTTTTTT | CASSLRETGRETGELFF
NA | TRBJ2-1 | once | TRBV5-1 | TGCGCCAGCAGCTTTAGGTGGGGCTGGGATGAGCAGTTCTTC | CASSFRWGWDEQFF
NA | TRBJ2-2 | NA | TRBV5-1 | TGCGCCAGCAGCTTGAGGGACACCGGGGAGCTGTTTTTT | CASSLRDTGELFF
NA | TRBJ1-1 | NA | TRBV27 | TGTGCCAGCAGTTACAGGTTGAACACTGAAGCTTTCTTT | CASSYRLNTEAFF
NA | TRBJ2-1 | NA | TRBV11-2 | TGTGCCAGCAGCCCGACTAGTTTCCCCCAGAATGAGCAGTTCTTC | CASSPTSFPQNEQFF
TRBD2 | TRBJ2-1 | once | TRBV11-2 | TGTGCCAGCAGCTTAGAGGGAGGGGCCCCTGAGGAGGAGCAGTTCTTC | CASSLEGGAPEEEQFF
TRBD2 | TRBJ2-1 | NA | TRBV9 | TGTGCCAGCAGCCCCAGCGGGAGCCACTACAATGAGCAGTTCTTC | CASSPSGSHYNEQFF
TRBD2 | TRBJ2-2 | NA | TRBV2 | TGTGCCAGCACCAAAGGCAGGACTAGCGGGAGCGCCGGGGAGCTGTTTTTT | CASTKGRTSGSAGELFF
NA | TRBJ1-5 | NA | TRBV4-3 | TGCGCCAGCAGCCAAGACAGGGATAGCAATCAGCCCCAGCATTTT | CASSQDRDSNQPQHF
NA | TRBJ1-1 | once | TRBV5-4 | TGTGCCAGCTGGGTAGAGACAGGAGCGAACACTGAAGCTTTCTTT | CASWVETGANTEAFF
NA | TRBJ1-3 | NA | TRBV6-6 | TGTGCCAGCAGTTACCTTTCCGGAAACACCATATATTTT | CASSYLSGNTIYF
NA | TRBJ2-7 | NA | TRBV4-1 | TGCGCCAGCAGCCAAGAAAGGGGAGCCTACGAGCAGTACTTC | CASSQERGAYEQYF
TRBD1 | TRBJ2-7 | NA | TRBV7-9 | TGTGCCAGCAGCGACCGACAGGGTGCAGACGAGCAGTACTTC | CASSDRQGADEQYF
TRBD2 | TRBJ2-7 | once | TRBV27 | TGTGCCAGCAGTTTGGCGGGGGTAGACGAGCAGTACTTC | CASSLAGVDEQYF
NA | TRBJ2-2 | NA | TRBV28 | TGTGCCAGCAGTTTAGGTCACCGGAACACCGGGGAGCTGTTTTTT | CASSLGHRNTGELFF
TRBD1 | TRBJ2-7 | NA | TRBV28 | TGTGCCAGCAATCTGTCCGGGACAGGAGATTACGAGCAGTACTTC | CASNLSGTGDYEQYF
NA | TRBJ2-7 | once | TRBV28 | TGTGCCAGCAGGGCTAGCGGCGACAGGCGCGAGCAGTACTTC | CASRASGDRREQYF
TRBD2 | TRBJ2-1 | NA | TRBV4-3 | TGCGCCAGCAGCCACCGAGGCCTAGCGGGACACAATGAGCAGTTCTTC | CASSHRGLAGHNEQFF
NA | TRBJ2-3 | once | TRBV29-1 | TGCAGCGTTGATGAGTTTAGCACAGATACGCAGTATTTT | CSVDEFSTDTQYF
TRBD1 | TRBJ2-1 | many | TRBV18 | TGTGCCAGCTCGGAAGGGACAGGGGCCTACAATGAGCAGTTCTTC | CASSEGTGAYNEQFF
TRBD2 | TRBJ2-7 | NA | TRBV10-3 | TGTGCCATCAGTGAGCCAGGGACTAGCCCCTACGAGCAGTACTTC | CAISEPGTSPYEQYF
NA | TRBJ2-7 | NA | TRBV2 | TGTGCCAGCAGCGCAGGGTACACTTCCTACGAGCAGTACTTC | CASSAGYTSYEQYF
NA | TRBJ2-1 | few | TRBV7-8 | TGTGCCAGCAGCCTGAGGCGCGGGGCCCTCAATGAGCAGTTCTTC | CASSLRRGALNEQFF
NA | TRBJ2-7 | NA | TRBV19 | TGTGCCAGTAGTATGAAAGGCTATGGGTCGTCCTACGAGCAGTACTTC | CASSMKGYGSSYEQYF
NA | TRBJ2-5 | NA | TRBV27 | TGTGCCATTTCCCCTAGCCGGGACTCCCGCTGGCCAGAGACCCAGTACTTC | CAISPSRDSRWPETQYF
NA | TRBJ2-7 | NA | TRBV27 | TGTGCCAGCAGTTTATCGTTCCGCTACGAGCAGTACTTC | CASSLSFRYEQYF
TRBD2 | TRBJ2-1 | NA | TRBV6-1 | TGTGCCAGCAGTCCGCCCGGGACTAATAATGAGCAGTTCTTC | CASSPPGTNNEQFF
NA | TRBJ2-7 | NA | TRBV10-3 | TGTGCCACCAAAGGTAGCTCCTACGAGCAGTACTTC | CATKGSSYEQYF
TRBD1 | TRBJ2-3 | NA | TRBV7-6 | TGTGCCAGCAGCGCAGGGGACCGGACAGGGGGCGCGCAGTATTTT | CASSAGDRTGGAQYF
NA | TRBJ2-7 | NA | TRBV6-5 | TGTGCCAGCAGTTACAGGGGCTCGAACGAGCAGTACTTC | CASSYRGSNEQYF
NA | TRBJ2-3 | NA | TRBV6-5 | TGTGCCAGCAGTTCGACGGCGGGGACCCCCATTTTTTTC | CASSSTAGTPIFF
NA | TRBJ1-4 | NA | TRBV10-3 | TGTGCCATCAGTGAGTCGAGAGGGGCAACTAATGAAAAACTGTTTTTT | CAISESRGATNEKLFF
NA | TRBJ2-7 | NA | TRBV5-4 | TGTGCCAGCAGCAGGGGTGGCCCCCGCTACGAGCAGTACTTC | CASSRGGPRYEQYF
NA | TRBJ2-7 | NA | TRBV7-9 | TGTGCCAGCAGCTTTAGTCAGGGAGAGAGCTCCTACGAGCAGTACTTC | CASSFSQGESSYEQYF
NA | TRBJ2-7 | NA | TRBV7-2 | TGTGCCAGCAGCTTAGGACCCGGGAGCTACGAGCAGTACTTC | CASSLGPGSYEQYF
NA | TRBJ1-2 | NA | TRBV7-9 | TGTGCCAGCAGTATTTTTGAGGGGGGAGCGGGCTATGGCTACACCTTC | CASSIFEGGAGYGYTF
NA | TRBJ2-7 | once | TRBV6-1 | TGTGCCAGCAGTGGGTGGACAGTCACCAACTACGAGCAGTACTTC | CASSGWTVTNYEQYF
TRBD2 | TRBJ2-7 | NA | TRBV7-2 | TGTGCCAGCAGCCTCGGACTAGTTGTATCCTACGAGCAGTACTTC | CASSLGLVVSYEQYF
NA | TRBJ2-7 | NA | TRBV4-3 | TGCGCCAGCAGCCAAGATTTTGGGAACGAGCAGTACTTC | CASSQDFGNEQYF
NA | TRBJ2-3 | NA | TRBV2 | TGTGCCGCAGAGGGGTTAGGAGCGGATACGCAGTATTTT | CAAEGLGADTQYF
NA | TRBJ1-3 | NA | TRBV4-2 | TGTGCCAGCAGCGACCGCGAGGAAAACACCATATATTTT | CASSDREENTIYF
NA | TRBJ2-1 | NA | TRBV5-6 | TGTGCCAGCAGCTTGGTTTTGGGAGATGACAATGAGCAGTTCTTC | CASSLVLGDDNEQFF
TRBD1 | TRBJ2-1 | NA | TRBV29-1 | TGCAGCGTATATACAGGGGGCTCGGGACGCCGCCCTGCTAATGAGCAGTTCTTC | CSVYTGGSGRRPANEQFF
TRBD2 | TRBJ2-2 | NA | TRBV27 | TGTGCCAGCAGTTTGACTAGCGGGGACCTAAACACCGGGGAGCTGTTTTTT | CASSLTSGDLNTGELFF
NA | TRBJ2-3 | NA | TRBV11-2 | TGTGCCAGCACCGGGGGGACAACTTTTAAAGATACGCAGTATTTT | CASTGGTTFKDTQYF
NA | TRBJ2-2 | NA | TRBV27 | TGTGCCAGCAGTTTACGAGGACAGCAATACCCACCGTGGGAGCTGTTTTTT | CASSLRGQQYPPWELFF